The rows below give T cell receptor beta chains drawn from one sample of a study of blood T cells in healthy people across ages. Via MiXCR, TCRdb re-called the 5' RACE reads, giving one row per CDR3 protein. The sample consists of about 930,000 distinct CDR3 sequences, 25% to 35% of them appearing once. These data were likewise used in another study, on T cells of mothers and their children.

Material: blood. These receptors were obtained from a woman between 35 and 50 years old in good health. Both conserved end residues are trimmed from each CDR3.

V gene	J gene	CDR3 protein
TRBV6-6	TRBJ1-2	ASRTQGVSYGYT
TRBV20-1	TRBJ1-2	SANRDRYGYT
TRBV6-5	TRBJ2-1	ASSYPRNNLGAYNEQF
TRBV6-2/TRBV6-3	TRBJ1-2	ASTRAGAGDYGYT
TRBV24-1	TRBJ2-3	ATGTPSTDTQY
TRBV20-1	TRBJ2-5	SARDRGTVETQY
TRBV12-3/TRBV12-4	TRBJ1-1	ASSFSHSNTEAF
TRBV15	TRBJ1-1	ATSRTVNTEAF
TRBV20-1	TRBJ2-1	SARSGQDLNEQF
TRBV19	TRBJ2-5	ASSIQTSGGAETQY
TRBV20-1	.	SARTGTRSGETQY
TRBV20-1	TRBJ2-5	SARDLLDRGPRETQY
TRBV7-9	TRBJ2-7	SSSLVGRGSYEQY
TRBV20-1	TRBJ1-5	SAADRGSNQPQH
TRBV11-2	TRBJ2-1	ASSLSRGTSYNEQF
TRBV7-2	TRBJ2-7	ASSLGSWLEQY
TRBV20-1	TRBJ1-2	SASVLDYGYT
TRBV12-3/TRBV12-4	TRBJ2-3	ASSSGTSGGAGSTDAQY
TRBV7-2	TRBJ1-4	ASSPYATNEKLF
TRBV4-3	TRBJ2-1	ASSQGSRGEQF
TRBV28	TRBJ2-1	ASRFSGGQF
TRBV5-4	TRBJ2-1	ASSLGAGAGNNEQF
TRBV11-3	TRBJ2-7	ASSRRGTGPYEQY
TRBV12-3/TRBV12-4	TRBJ2-1	ASTPGQEYNEQF
TRBV2	TRBJ2-1	ASSDLPGGPNEQF
TRBV6-1	TRBJ2-2	ASSSRGGANTGELF
TRBV6-2/TRBV6-3	TRBJ1-2	ASSYRDRVFLEGYT
TRBV3-1	TRBJ1-2	ASSQSRLNYGYT
TRBV7-2	TRBJ2-5	ASSSGTSGGRPQY
TRBV24-1	TRBJ2-1	ATPTSSEQF